Below, 13 T cell receptor beta chains from the same sample are listed, as sequenced in a study of CD8 T cells in Susac syndrome. RNA amounts of roughly 0.5 to 1 ug underwent reverse transcription with random hexamers. TCRdb passed the immunoSEQ multiplex PCR reads through MiXCR, listing each CDR3 protein once. The repertoire has about 200,000 distinct CDR3 sequences, around 95% of them found once; the top ten carry approximately 0.1%. Sequencing input: CD4+ T cells from PBMCs. The receptors come from a human donor in good health.

The CDR3 DNA reads TGTGCCAGCAGCGAGGTGTACACAGATACGCAGTATTTT. As protein: CASSEVYTDTQYF. This chain connects TRBV25-1 to TRBJ2-3; D unclear. The CDR3 totals 13 residues. V lost 6 bases, J lost 2 bases, and 9 bases lay in between. Germline V gene data show CDR1 as MGHDK and CDR2 as SYGVNS.

V and J are TRBV27 and TRBJ2-7; 13 nucleotides align to TRBD2. V lost 5 bases, J lost 8 bases, and 9 bases stayed unmatched. Germline CDR1 reads MNHEY; CDR2 reads SMNVEV (reference sequence). This CDR3 contains 15 residues. CDR3 in amino acids: CASSPSGLAGIKQYV. CDR3 sequence (DNA): TGTGCCAGCAGTCCCTCGGGACTAGCGGGAATCAAGCAGTACGTC.

In nucleotides, the CDR3 is TGTGCCAGCAGTTTACTTGGGATGCAGCAGTATGAGCAGTTCTTC. This codes for CASSLLGMQQYEQFF. The chain carries TRBV12-3 or TRBV12-4 and TRBJ2-1; no reliable D call. This CDR3 has 15 residues. V was trimmed by 2 bases and J by 8 bases, leaving 16 bases between them.

This clonotype was detected once. The chain combines TRBV4-3 with TRBJ1-4; no firm D call. V lost 0 bases, J lost 7 bases, and 12 bases lay in between. The CDR3 contains 15 residues. Germline assignment: CDR1 LGHNA and CDR2 YSLEER. This CDR3 is CASSQDRNPGEKLFF. The CDR3 region has the DNA TGCGCCAGCAGCCAAGACCGGAACCCTGGTGAAAAACTGTTTTTT.

The chain joins TRBV20-1 to TRBJ2-3; no reliable D call. Germline V lookup: CDR1 DFQATT, CDR2 SNEGSKA (reference sequence). V was clipped by 1 base and J by 1 base, with 6 bases between them. CDR3 length: 13 amino acids. CDR3 region: CSARVVGTDTQYF. DNA of the CDR3: TGCAGTGCTAGAGTAGTCGGCACAGATACGCAGTATTTT.

The rearrangement uses TRBV20-1 and TRBJ2-7, with 10 bases matching TRBD2. The V gene's germline CDR1 is DFQATT and CDR2 SNEGSKA (reference sequence). The CDR3 has 13 amino acids. V lost 5 bases to trimming and J lost 4 bases; unmatched junction nucleotides: 5. Written as DNA, the CDR3 is TGCAGTGCTCCAAGCGGGGGGGCTTACGAGCAGTACTTC. Its translation: CSAPSGGAYEQYF.

This chain links TRBV12-3 or TRBV12-4 with TRBJ1-6; unclear D gene. The CDR3 has 16 amino acids. The V and J ends lost 1 base and 7 bases respectively, with 14 bases between them. The CDR3 here is CASSLGAGGPNSPLHF. The DNA for the CDR3 is TGTGCCAGCAGTTTAGGCGCAGGAGGCCCGAATTCACCCCTCCACTTT.

The chain recombines TRBV19 with TRBJ1-2; no definite D call. Germline loops: CDR1 LNHDA, CDR2 SQIVND (reference sequence). The CDR3 spans 11 residues. V lost 10 bases to trimming and J lost 4 bases, with 10 bases between them. The CDR3 DNA sequence: TGTGCCACCCGGACTGGCTATGGCTACACCTTC. This encodes CATRTGYGYTF.

This clonotype was seen only once. The chain combines TRBV9 with TRBJ2-5; 7 positions agree with TRBD2. The CDR3 spans 14 residues. Germline V gives CDR1 SGDLS, CDR2 YYNGEE. V shed 5 bases and J 5 bases; nucleotides not matched to a gene: 9. DNA of the CDR3: TGTGCCAGCAGTACCGCCGGGACTACGGAGACCCAGTACTTC. This sequence encodes CASSTAGTTETQYF.

This chain links TRBV5-1 with TRBJ2-5, with D perhaps matching TRBD2 (6 bases). CDR3 size: 14 residues. CDR1 and CDR2 from the germline V gene are SGHRS and YFSETQ. V gave up 4 bases and J gave up 5 bases, with 15 bases separating them. The chain's CDR3 is CASSRLDLGETQYF. The CDR3 coding sequence is TGCGCCAGCAGCCGACTAGACCTGGGGGAGACCCAGTACTTC.

This chain links TRBV28 with TRBJ2-1; the match to TRBD2 covers 9 bases. This CDR3 is built from 16 residues. Germline CDR1 reads MDHEN; CDR2 reads SYDVKM. The trim removed 2 bases at V and 9 bases at J, leaving 11 bases unmatched. The CDR3 DNA reads as TGTGCCAGCAGTTTAGGGAGCGGGGGGCCGGAATTTGAGCAGTTCTTC. It yields the protein CASSLGSGGPEFEQFF.

The chain has TRBV2 and TRBJ2-2; weak D call: TRBD1 (5 bases). CDR1 SNHLY and CDR2 FYNNEI come from the germline V gene. Trimming pared 6 bases from V and 8 bases from J, leaving 16 bases between. The CDR3 has 14 amino acids. CDR3 in DNA: TGTGCCAGCAGGCCCGACAGCCCCGCAGGGGAGCTGTTTTTT. It specifies CASRPDSPAGELFF.

The chain employs TRBV20-1 and TRBJ2-3; 11 positions match TRBD1. The CDR3 loop spans 14 amino acids. V dropped 6 bases and J dropped 5; count of bases not matched to a gene: 7. CDR1 and CDR2 (germline): DFQATT, SNEGSKA (reference sequence). In DNA form, the CDR3 reads TGCAGTGCCACTCCGGACAGGGGGCTAGATACGCAGTATTTT. Amino acids: CSATPDRGLDTQYF.